The 19 T cell receptor beta chains below all came from one sample that was sequenced in a study of multiple sclerosis patients with progressive multifocal leukoencephalopathy. Time point indicated: about a year of natalizumab therapy. Sequencing used immunoSEQ multiplex PCR; TCRdb keeps in-frame clones, though not all of them. This repertoire shows 25,000 to 30,000 clones, 90% found once; its top ten account for approximately 1.2%. This material consisted of PBMCs, taken from a patient treated with natalizumab. The receptors shown here come from a human donor with multiple sclerosis.

V and J are TRBV7-6 and TRBJ2-5; TRBD2 is a possible D gene (5 bases). The V and J ends lost 8 bases and 4 bases respectively, with 14 bases between them. Germline lookup yields CDR1 SGHVS and CDR2 FNYEAQ. The CDR3 contains 13 residues. The CDR3 loop reads CASSPMRVETQYF. For the CDR3, the DNA is TGTGCCAGCTCTCCCATGAGGGTAGAGACCCAGTACTTC.

The chain is built from TRBV19 and TRBJ2-7, with 10 bases identical to TRBD1. The V and J ends lost 7 bases and 3 bases, in that order; junction bases with no gene match: 9. The CDR3 length is 15 residues. CDR1 and CDR2 from the germline V gene are LNHDA and SQIVND (reference sequence). The CDR3 spells CASNGGQGSNYEQYF. The CDR3 DNA is TGTGCCAGTAACGGGGGACAGGGGTCGAACTACGAGCAGTACTTC.

The rearrangement links TRBV9 to TRBJ1-1; D is unclear. This CDR3 region has 14 residues. Germline V gives CDR1 SGDLS, CDR2 YYNGEE. V was clipped by 0 bases and J by 6 bases, with 12 bases between them. The CDR3 nucleotides read TGTGCCAGCAGCGTAGATATTAAAAGCCCTGAAGCTTTCTTT. Amino acid sequence: CASSVDIKSPEAFF.

The chain couples TRBV6-1 to TRBJ1-2; 7 bases are a match to TRBD1. V lost 3 bases to trimming and J lost 8 bases; unmatched junction nucleotides: 6. Germline lookup yields CDR1 MNHNS and CDR2 SASEGT. This CDR3 is 13 amino acids long. The CDR3 nucleotides are TGTGCCAGCAGTGATCCAGGGGGGTGGGGCTACACCTTC. Amino acids: CASSDPGGWGYTF.

This clone appeared a few times. The V and J genes are TRBV4-2 and TRBJ2-3; D ambiguous. Deletions cut 5 bases from V and 3 bases from J, with 9 bases between. There are 13 residues in the CDR3. CDR1 is LGHNA, CDR2 YNFKEQ, per germline. In nucleotides, the CDR3 is TGTGCCAGCAGCTTCCTAGGGACAGATACGCAGTATTTT. The encoded protein is CASSFLGTDTQYF.

The chain is built from TRBV10-3 and TRBJ2-7; D gene uncertain. V lost 4 bases and J 3 bases, leaving 13 bases between the germline ends. The CDR3 sequence is 14 residues long. CDR1 and CDR2 from the germline V gene are ENHRY and SYGVKD. CDR3 sequence reads: CAISVGQRSYEQYF. Here the CDR3 DNA reads TGTGCCATCAGTGTGGGTCAGAGAAGCTACGAGCAGTACTTC.

This chain connects TRBV2 to TRBJ1-2, with D perhaps TRBD1 (6 bases). The CDR3 loop spans 13 amino acids. Germline CDR1 reads SNHLY; CDR2 reads FYNNEI. V was trimmed by 5 bases and J by 3 bases, leaving 10 bases between them. CDR3 in DNA: TGTGCCAGCAGTTCCGGGACATACTATGGCTACACCTTC. Residues: CASSSGTYYGYTF.

The chain carries TRBV7-9 and TRBJ1-2; tentative D call: TRBD1 (6 bases). The CDR3 has 15 amino acids. Germline V gives CDR1 SEHNR, CDR2 FQNEAQ (reference sequence). With 1 base removed from V and 8 bases from J, the gap between germline ends came to 17 bases. The CDR3 sequence is CASSLDPGGRLGYTF. DNA of the CDR3: TGTGCCAGCAGCTTAGACCCCGGGGGGCGGCTCGGCTACACCTTC.

V is TRBV27 and J is TRBJ2-5; D is unresolved. In germline, CDR1 is MNHEY, CDR2 SMNVEV (reference sequence). V was pared by 5 bases and J by 1 base, with 11 bases between. CDR3 size: 14 residues. CDR3 region: CASSPYRSQETQYF. CDR3 bases: TGTGCCAGCAGTCCCTACCGGAGCCAAGAGACCCAGTACTTC.

V gene TRBV28 combines with J gene TRBJ1-6; possibly TRBD1 for D (6 bases). CDR1 and CDR2 (germline): MDHEN, SYDVKM. The CDR3 loop spans 15 amino acids. The V gene lost 6 bases and the J gene lost 4 bases, with 13 bases spanning the gap. CDR3 coding DNA: TGTGCCAGCAGACAGGGACAAAGGTATAATTCACCCCTCCACTTT. This encodes CASRQGQRYNSPLHF.

The V call is TRBV14, the J call TRBJ2-1, with no clear D. The CDR3 length is 21 residues. The germline V gene encodes CDR1 SGHDN and CDR2 FVKESK. V was pared by 0 bases and J by 1 base, with 25 bases between. CDR3 sequence reads: CASSQEPAAPTQIKSYNEQFF. CDR3 DNA: TGTGCCAGCAGCCAAGAGCCGGCAGCCCCAACCCAGATCAAATCCTACAATGAGCAGTTCTTC.

This clone appeared a few times. The chain uses TRBV5-8 and TRBJ2-5; 7 positions agree with TRBD2. Unmatched junction bases numbered 7, after V lost 0 bases and J lost 2 bases. The germline gives CDR1 SGHTS, CDR2 YDEGEE. The CDR3 covers 16 residues. Here the CDR3 reads CASSLGAGERQETQYF. The CDR3 nucleotides read TGTGCCAGCAGCTTGGGGGCGGGGGAAAGGCAAGAGACCCAGTACTTC.

The rearrangement uses TRBV7-8 and TRBJ1-2, with 8 bases fitting TRBD1. This CDR3 contains 14 residues. Germline V CDR1 and CDR2: SGHVS, FQNEAQ. Trimming removed 3 bases from V and 10 bases from J; junction bases left unmatched: 10. In DNA form, the CDR3 reads TGTGCCAGCAGCTTTCTAGACAGGGGCCTTGACTACACCTTC. It specifies CASSFLDRGLDYTF.

The chain couples TRBV2 to TRBJ2-7; 8 positions agree with TRBD1. The CDR3 extends over 14 amino acids. Germline assignment: CDR1 SNHLY and CDR2 FYNNEI. The trim removed 11 bases at V and 3 bases at J, leaving 12 bases unmatched. CDR3 sequence (DNA): TGTGCCTCCAATCCGGGACAGGTGGTCTACGAGCAGTACTTC. Amino acids: CASNPGQVVYEQYF.

The chain recombines TRBV7-2 with TRBJ1-2; D call uncertain. CDR3 length equals 14 residues. Trimming shortened V by 5 bases and J by 8 bases, and 18 bases separated the two germline ends. CDR1 is SGHTA and CDR2 is FQGNSA in the germline V gene. The CDR3 DNA is TGTGCCAGCAGCCTAGAGGCGGAGACGAAAGGCTACACCTTC. Protein product: CASSLEAETKGYTF.

J is TRBJ2-3 and V is TRBV10-1; perhaps TRBD1 as D (6 bases). Germline V gene data show CDR1 as WNHNN and CDR2 as SYGVQD (reference sequence). The ends were cut back, 10 bases at V and 6 bases at J, with 17 bases in the middle. This CDR3 has 13 residues. The CDR3 sequence is CATQQGTGDTQYF. CDR3 sequence (DNA): TGCGCCACTCAACAGGGAACTGGGGATACGCAGTATTTT.

V is TRBV6-5 and J is TRBJ1-1; 9 bases fit TRBD1. With V trimmed by 2 bases and J by 4 bases, 5 bases remained unmatched. This CDR3 is built from 15 residues. Germline lookup yields CDR1 MNHEY and CDR2 SVGAGI. CDR3 nucleotide sequence: TGTGCCAGCAGTTACAACAGGGGGCGGATCACTGAAGCTTTCTTT. The encoded protein is CASSYNRGRITEAFF.

The V gene is TRBV28, the J gene TRBJ1-5; maybe TRBD1 (6 bases). With 1 base removed from V and 15 bases from J, the gap between germline ends came to 13 bases. Germline V gene lookup returns CDR1 MDHEN and CDR2 SYDVKM. The CDR3 totals 12 residues. The DNA of the CDR3 is TGTGCCAGCAGTTTATCTAGGCAGGGGTCGCATTTT. It codes for CASSLSRQGSHF.

J is TRBJ2-3 and V is TRBV29-1; D possibly uses TRBD1 or TRBD2 (5 bases each). Trimming pared 4 bases from V and 3 bases from J, leaving 11 bases between. This CDR3 contains 13 residues. CDR1 SQVTM and CDR2 ANQGSEA come from the germline V gene. In DNA form, the CDR3 reads TGCAGCGTTGGAGGGGTGGGTACAGATACGCAGTATTTT. The encoded protein is CSVGGVGTDTQYF.